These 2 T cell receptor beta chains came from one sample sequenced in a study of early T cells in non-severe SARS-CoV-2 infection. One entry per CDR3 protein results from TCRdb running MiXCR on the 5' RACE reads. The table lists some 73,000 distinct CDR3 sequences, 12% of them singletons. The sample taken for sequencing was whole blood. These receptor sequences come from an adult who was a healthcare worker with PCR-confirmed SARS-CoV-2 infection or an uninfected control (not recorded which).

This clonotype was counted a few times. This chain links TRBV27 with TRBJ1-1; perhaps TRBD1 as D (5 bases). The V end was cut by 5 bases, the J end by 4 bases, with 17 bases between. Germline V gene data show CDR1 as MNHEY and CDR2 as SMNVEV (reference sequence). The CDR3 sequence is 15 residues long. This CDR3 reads CASSARPGRGTEAFF. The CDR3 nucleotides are TGTGCCAGCAGTGCCCGACCGGGAAGGGGCACTGAAGCTTTCTTT.

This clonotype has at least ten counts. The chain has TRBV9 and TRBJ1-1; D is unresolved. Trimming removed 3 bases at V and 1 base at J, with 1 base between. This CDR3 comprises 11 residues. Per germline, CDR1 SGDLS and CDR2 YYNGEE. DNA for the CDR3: TGTGCCAGCAGCGGGAACACTGAAGCTTTCTTT. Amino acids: CASSGNTEAFF. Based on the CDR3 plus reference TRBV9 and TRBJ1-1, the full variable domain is DSGVTQTPKHLITATGQRVTLRCSPRSGDLSVYWYQQSLDQGLQFLIQYYNGEERAKGNILERFSAQQFPDLHSELNLSSLELGDSALYFCASSGNTEAFFGQGTRLTVV.